This T cell receptor (beta chain) was sequenced during a study of blood T cell repertoires in COVID-19. Study background: Samples of COVID-19 (acute and convalescent) were obtained from the United States, Italy and Spain. In each case, the material was cDNA or gDNA derived from T cells, B-cell-depleted T cells, or PBMCs.

Germline CDR1 MNHEY, CDR2 SMNVEV (reference sequence). With 3 bases removed from V and 0 bases from J, the gap between germline ends came to 8 bases. The CDR3 extends over 15 amino acids. Authors' methods: Cell counts per sample came from amplifying reference gene primers. Sequenced by immunoSEQ multiplex PCR; TCRdb stores in-frame clones only, minus some. V and J calls and clone size come straight from that table; D and trimming were deduced from the DNA. This sample yields 45,000 to 65,000 clones, of which around 86% are seen a single time; under 9% belongs to the top ten. Sequenced: peripheral blood. V and J are TRBV27 and TRBJ2-2; no reliable D call. This clonotype was sampled from a man aged 45-65 years with active COVID-19. The CDR3 reads CASSFGLANTGELFF. The CDR3 DNA reads as TGTGCCAGCAGTTTTGGCCTAGCGAACACCGGGGAGCTGTTTTTT.